This T cell receptor (beta chain) emerged from a study of blood T cell repertoires in COVID-19. Study as a whole: The origin of the acute and convalescent COVID-19 samples was the United States, Italy and Spain. From T cells, B-cell-depleted T cells, or PBMCs came the material, which was cDNA or gDNA.

Original handling: Amplified reference gene primers provided the basis for estimating nucleated cell counts. Only in-frame clones appear in the TCRdb table, and some are missing; sequencing was by immunoSEQ multiplex PCR. The V and J calls and the clone size are those of that table, but D and trimming were determined from the DNA. This sample carries 250,000 to 300,000 clones, around 89% of them seen once, and the ten largest clones take roughly 5%. V shed 1 base and J 5 bases; nucleotides not matched to a gene: 3. Germline V CDR1 and CDR2: SGHRS, YFSETQ. The CDR3 runs to 14 residues. This rearrangement joins TRBV5-1 to TRBJ2-1; 7 bases are a match to TRBD1. This TCR came from a man aged 35 to 55 with acute or convalescent COVID-19. Sample: peripheral blood. The CDR3 is CASSLTTGNNEQFF. The CDR3, as DNA: TGCGCCAGCAGCTTGACGACAGGGAACAATGAGCAGTTCTTC.